Detailed here is one TCR beta chain. The antigen is undetermined. 13 Jbeta primers and 60 Vbeta primers were used for the PCR. TCRdb keeps only in-frame clones here, not all; method: immunoSEQ multiplex PCR. Of over 130,000 clones detected, more than 75% appear once; the ten largest clones hold 1.5% to 2%. The CDR3 contains 18 residues. Germline lookup yields CDR1 MDHEN and CDR2 SYDVKM. After removal of 7 bases from V and 0 bases from J, the junction contained 11 bases not matched to a gene. These data come from a study of cytomegalovirus exposure and HLA in healthy donors. General observations from the study: Indistinguishable V segments such as TRBV6-2 and TRBV6-3 were excluded. TCR beta V- and J-gene trimming, according to a later analysis, was linked to a missense DCLRE1C variant. CMV serostatus was the sole immune exposure information available.

Sample: PBMCs. The rearrangement links TRBV28 to TRBJ2-1, with 11 bases that match TRBD2. The sequence was obtained from a man aged 35-49 years in good health and CMV-seronegative. The CDR3 protein is CASNPGLAELSSYNEQFF. The DNA of the CDR3 is TGTGCCAGCAACCCGGGACTAGCGGAACTGAGCTCCTACAATGAGCAGTTCTTC.